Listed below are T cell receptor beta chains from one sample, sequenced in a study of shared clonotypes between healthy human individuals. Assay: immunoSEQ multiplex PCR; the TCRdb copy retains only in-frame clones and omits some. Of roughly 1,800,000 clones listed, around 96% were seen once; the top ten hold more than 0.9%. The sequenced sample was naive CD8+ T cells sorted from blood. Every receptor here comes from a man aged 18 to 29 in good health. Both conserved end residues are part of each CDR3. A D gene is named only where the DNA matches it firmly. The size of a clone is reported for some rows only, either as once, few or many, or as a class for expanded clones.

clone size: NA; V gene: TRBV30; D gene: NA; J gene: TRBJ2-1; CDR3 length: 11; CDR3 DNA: TGTGCCTGGAGGAACAACAATGAGCAGTTCTTC; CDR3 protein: CAWRNNNEQFF
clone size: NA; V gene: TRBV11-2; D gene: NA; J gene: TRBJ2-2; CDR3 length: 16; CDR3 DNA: TGTGCCAGCAGCTTTGTTCTGTCCCCATACACCGGGGAGCTGTTTTTT; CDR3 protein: CASSFVLSPYTGELFF
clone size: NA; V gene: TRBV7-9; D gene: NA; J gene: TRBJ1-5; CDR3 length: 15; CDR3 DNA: TGTGCCAGCAGCTTAGCCTCAGGGGGCAATCAGCCCCAGCATTTT; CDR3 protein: CASSLASGGNQPQHF
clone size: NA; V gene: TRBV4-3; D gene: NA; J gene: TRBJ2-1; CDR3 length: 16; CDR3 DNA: TGCGCCAGCAGCCAAGAGAGGACCTTGGGGGTCTATGAGCAGTTCTTC; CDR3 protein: CASSQERTLGVYEQFF
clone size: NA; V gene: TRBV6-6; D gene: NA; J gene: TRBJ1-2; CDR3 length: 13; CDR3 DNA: TGTGCCAGCAGTTACCCCCCCGGCTATGGCTACACCTTC; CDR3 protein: CASSYPPGYGYTF
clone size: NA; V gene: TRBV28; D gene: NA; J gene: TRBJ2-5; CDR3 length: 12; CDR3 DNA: TGTGCCAGCAGTTGGGAAGGGGTGACCCAGTACTTC; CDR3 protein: CASSWEGVTQYF
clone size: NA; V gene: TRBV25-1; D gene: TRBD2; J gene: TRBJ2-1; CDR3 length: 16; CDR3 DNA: TGTGCCAGCAGTGATAGGGCGGGAGGGCCCCACAATGAGCAGTTCTTC; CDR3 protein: CASSDRAGGPHNEQFF
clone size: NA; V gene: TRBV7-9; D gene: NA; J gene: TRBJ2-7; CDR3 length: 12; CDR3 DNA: TGTGCCAGCAGCTTCGAGGGGATAGGGCAGTACTTC; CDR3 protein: CASSFEGIGQYF
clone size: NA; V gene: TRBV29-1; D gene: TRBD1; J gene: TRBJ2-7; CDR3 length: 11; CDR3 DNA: TGCAGCGTTGGGACAGGGGGCGAGCAGTACTTC; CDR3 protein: CSVGTGGEQYF
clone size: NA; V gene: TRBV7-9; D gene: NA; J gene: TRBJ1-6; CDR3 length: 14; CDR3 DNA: TGTGCCAGCAGCTTTCAGGGGCCCGATTCACCCCTCCACTTT; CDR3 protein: CASSFQGPDSPLHF
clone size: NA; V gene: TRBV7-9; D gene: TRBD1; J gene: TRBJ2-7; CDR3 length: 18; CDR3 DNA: TGTGCCAGCAGCTTAGCCTCAAAGCCGGGACAGGGGGCCTACGAGCAGTACTTC; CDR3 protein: CASSLASKPGQGAYEQYF
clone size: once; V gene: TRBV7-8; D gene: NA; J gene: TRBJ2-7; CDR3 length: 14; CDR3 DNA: TGTGCCAGCAGCTTTAACCGGGCACCCTACGAGCAGTACTTC; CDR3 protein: CASSFNRAPYEQYF
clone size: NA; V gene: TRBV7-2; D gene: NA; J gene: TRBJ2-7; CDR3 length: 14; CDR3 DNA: TGTGCCAGCAGCGATCAGCCTCAGGGTTCCGAGCAGTACTTC; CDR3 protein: CASSDQPQGSEQYF
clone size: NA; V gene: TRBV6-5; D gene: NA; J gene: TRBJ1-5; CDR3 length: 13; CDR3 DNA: TGTGCCAGCAGTTACGGACTTGGCCAGCCCCAGCATTTT; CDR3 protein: CASSYGLGQPQHF
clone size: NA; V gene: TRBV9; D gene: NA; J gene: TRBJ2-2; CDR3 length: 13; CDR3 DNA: TGTGCCAGCAGCGCACAGGGTTCCGGGGAGCTGTTTTTT; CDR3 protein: CASSAQGSGELFF
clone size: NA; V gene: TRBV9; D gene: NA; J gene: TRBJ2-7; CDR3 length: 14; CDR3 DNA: TGTGCCAGCAGCGTAGGATGGGGAAATCGCGAGCAGTACTTC; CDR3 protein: CASSVGWGNREQYF
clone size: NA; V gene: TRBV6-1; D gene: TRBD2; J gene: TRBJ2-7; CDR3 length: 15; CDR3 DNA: TGTGCCAGCAGTGAAGTTTCTAGCGGGTACAACGAGCAGTACTTC; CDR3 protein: CASSEVSSGYNEQYF
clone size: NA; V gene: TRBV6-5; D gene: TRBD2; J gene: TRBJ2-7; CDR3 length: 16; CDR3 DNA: TGTGCCAGCAGTTACTCGGCCGGGACTAGACAATACGAGCAGTACTTC; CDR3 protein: CASSYSAGTRQYEQYF
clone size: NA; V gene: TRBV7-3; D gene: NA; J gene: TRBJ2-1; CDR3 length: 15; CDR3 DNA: TGTGCCAGCAGCCTGGCGACGGGGAGCTACAATGAGCAGTTCTTC; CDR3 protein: CASSLATGSYNEQFF
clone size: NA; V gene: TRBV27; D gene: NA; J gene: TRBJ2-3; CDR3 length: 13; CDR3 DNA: TGTGCCAGCAGCTTATCCGAGGCAGATACGCAGTATTTT; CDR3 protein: CASSLSEADTQYF
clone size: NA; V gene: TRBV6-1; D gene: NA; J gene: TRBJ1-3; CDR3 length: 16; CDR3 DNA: TGTGCCAGCAGTGTCTTAGGGGACATTTACGGAAACACCATATATTTT; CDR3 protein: CASSVLGDIYGNTIYF
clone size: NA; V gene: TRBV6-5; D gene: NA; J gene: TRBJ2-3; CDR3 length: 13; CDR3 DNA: TGTGCCAGCAGTTACATGGCAACAGATACGCAGTATTTT; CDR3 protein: CASSYMATDTQYF
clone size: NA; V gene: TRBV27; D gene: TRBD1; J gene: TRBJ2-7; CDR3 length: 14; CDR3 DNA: TGTGCCAGCAGTTTAAGCAGGGGGCTCAACGAGCAGTACTTC; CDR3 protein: CASSLSRGLNEQYF
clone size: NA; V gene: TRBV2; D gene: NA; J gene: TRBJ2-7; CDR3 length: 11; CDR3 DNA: TGTGCTCCGGATCGGGCCTACGAGCAGTACTTC; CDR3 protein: CAPDRAYEQYF
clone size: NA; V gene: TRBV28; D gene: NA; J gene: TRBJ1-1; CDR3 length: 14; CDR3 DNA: TGTGCCAGCAGTTCTAACGGCATGAACACTGAAGCTTTCTTT; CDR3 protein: CASSSNGMNTEAFF
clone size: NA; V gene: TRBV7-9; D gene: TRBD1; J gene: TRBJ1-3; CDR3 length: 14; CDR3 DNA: TGTGCCAGCAGCCCGACAGGGGCTGGTGACACCATATATTTT; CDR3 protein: CASSPTGAGDTIYF
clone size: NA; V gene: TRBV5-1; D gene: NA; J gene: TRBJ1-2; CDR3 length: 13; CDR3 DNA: TGCGCCAGCAGCTTGGGGTCGGCGGATGGCTACACCTTC; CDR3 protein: CASSLGSADGYTF
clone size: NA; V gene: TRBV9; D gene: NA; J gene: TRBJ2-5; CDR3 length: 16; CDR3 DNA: TGTGCCAGCAGCGATCTCGGACTAGGGGGAACTGAGACCCAGTACTTC; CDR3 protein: CASSDLGLGGTETQYF
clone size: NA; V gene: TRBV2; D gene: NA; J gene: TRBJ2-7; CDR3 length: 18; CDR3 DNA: TGTGCCAGCACTGAGGTAGCGACAGGCCCTGAAGGCTCCTACGAGCAGTACTTC; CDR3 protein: CASTEVATGPEGSYEQYF
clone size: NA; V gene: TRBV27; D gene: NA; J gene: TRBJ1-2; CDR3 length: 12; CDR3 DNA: TGTGCCAGCAGTTTAACAGGCGATGGCTACACCTTC; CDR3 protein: CASSLTGDGYTF
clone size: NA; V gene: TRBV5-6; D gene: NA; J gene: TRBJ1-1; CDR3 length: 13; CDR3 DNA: TGTGCCAGCAGCCCCTCGGAGAACACTGAAGCTTTCTTT; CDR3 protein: CASSPSENTEAFF
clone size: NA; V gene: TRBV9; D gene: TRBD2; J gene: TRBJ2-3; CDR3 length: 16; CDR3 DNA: TGTGCCAGCAGCCCACTCGCGGGGGGACTAGCAGATACGCAGTATTTT; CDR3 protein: CASSPLAGGLADTQYF
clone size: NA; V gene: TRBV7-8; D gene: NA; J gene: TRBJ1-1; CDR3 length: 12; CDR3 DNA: TGTGCCAGCAGCCAAAAAGGCAGTGAAGCTTTCTTT; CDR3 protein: CASSQKGSEAFF
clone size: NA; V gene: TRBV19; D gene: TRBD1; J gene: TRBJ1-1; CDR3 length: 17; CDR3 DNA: TGTGCCAGTAGTATAGTCCCGGACAGGGGTTTGGACACTGAAGCTTTCTTT; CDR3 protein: CASSIVPDRGLDTEAFF
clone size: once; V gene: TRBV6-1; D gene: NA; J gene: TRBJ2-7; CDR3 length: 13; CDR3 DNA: TGTGCCAGCAGTGACCGGAGCTCCTACGAGCAGTACTTC; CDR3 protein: CASSDRSSYEQYF
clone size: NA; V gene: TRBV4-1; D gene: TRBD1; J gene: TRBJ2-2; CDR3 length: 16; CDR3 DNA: TGCGCCAGCAGCCAAGGGACAGGGGTTAACACCGGGGAGCTGTTTTTT; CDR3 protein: CASSQGTGVNTGELFF
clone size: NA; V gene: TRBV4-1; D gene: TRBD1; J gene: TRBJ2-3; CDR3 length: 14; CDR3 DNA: TGCGCCAGCAGCCAGAACAGGGGTGCCGACACGCAGTATTTT; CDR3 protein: CASSQNRGADTQYF